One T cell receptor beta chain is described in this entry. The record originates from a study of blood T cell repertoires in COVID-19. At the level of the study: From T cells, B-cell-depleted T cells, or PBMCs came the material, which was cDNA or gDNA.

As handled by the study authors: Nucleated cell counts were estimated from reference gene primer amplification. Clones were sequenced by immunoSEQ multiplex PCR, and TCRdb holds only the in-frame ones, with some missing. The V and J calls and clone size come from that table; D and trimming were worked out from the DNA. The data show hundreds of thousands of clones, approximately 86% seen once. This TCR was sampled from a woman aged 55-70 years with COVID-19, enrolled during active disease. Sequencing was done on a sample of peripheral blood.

The CDR3 protein is CASSPVAGDPNTEAFF. The CDR3 nucleotides are TGTGCCAGCTCCCCCGTGGCAGGCGATCCGAACACTGAAGCTTTCTTT. The chain couples TRBV7-6 to TRBJ1-1; no reliable D call. From germline, CDR1 is SGHVS and CDR2 FNYEAQ. This CDR3 is built from 16 residues. V was cut by 8 bases and J by 1 base, with 20 bases left in between.